This T cell receptor (beta chain) is from a study of blood T cell repertoires in COVID-19 (dated by TCRdb to 2020 to 2022). About the study as a whole: The collaborator samples originated in the United States, Italy and Spain and spanned the acute and convalescent phases of COVID-19. The dataset comprised deeply sampled blood TCRbeta repertoires from subjects exposed to, actively infected with, or recovered from COVID-19. The samples were drawn from the first 160 participants of the ongoing ImmuneRACE study and from 1,254 subjects provided by 6 global collaborators. The material from the prospective study consisted of cDNA or gDNA derived from T cells, B-cell-depleted T cells, or PBMCs. Where available, HLA class I and class II types were taken from metadata supplied by the sample provider and were not determined by assay-based typing. A freely available public database, intended as a resource for researchers studying the immune response to SARS-CoV-2, is where the repertoires were released. The sample metadata nearly always contained a de-identified subject ID, COVID-19 status, age in years and sex. Beyond this particular receptor, the publication reports: Clinical and demographic metadata were provided uncurated, with the amount varying by source and participant.

TCRbeta CDR3 regions were amplified from genomic DNA using the immunoSEQ Assay, a bias-controlled multiplex PCR. For the original study's pipeline: Within the assay, amplification of reference gene primers was used to estimate how many nucleated cells each sample contained. To quantify the absolute abundance of each unique TCRbeta CDR3 rearrangement, sequence reads were collapsed and filtered. For each sample, productive Simpson clonality was calculated by taking the square root of Simpson's diversity index across productive rearrangements. TCRdb carries this immuneACCESS record with in-frame sequences only. Its versions omit some clonotypes, under half of them owing to an unresolved V gene in the studies checked, with the rest unexplained. The D gene and trimming were derived from the DNA, and the V and J assignments and clone size from that table. The sample table lists under 130,000 clones, approximately 79% of them with a count of one. The ten largest clones take up 20% to 25% of the sample.

The collaborating institutions used their own protocols to collect whole blood in K2EDTA tubes. Collaborator samples were shipped for TCRbeta analysis as frozen whole blood, isolated PBMCs, or DNA extracted from either sample type. V is cut by 3 bases and J by 6 bases, and the space between the germline ends is 4 bases. The CDR3 goes from the cysteine to the phenylalanine over 11 residues. Only the CDR3 part of the read is kept: 33 bases, read in frame from the first base. Reading the germline V gene (reference sequence) gives CDR1 LGHDT and CDR2 YNNKEL. Points on this clone: Its antigen target is currently unknown. The record has no base qualities; no much larger clone is one base away.

The sequence came from a man in his 70s with active or convalescent COVID-19. The sample was peripheral blood. The chain is encoded by TRBV3-1 (or the pseudogene TRBV3-2) joined to TRBJ2-3, with the D gene uncertain. The DNA is TGTGCCAGCAGCCAGCGGGATACGCAGTATTTT. It is translated as CASSQRDTQYF.